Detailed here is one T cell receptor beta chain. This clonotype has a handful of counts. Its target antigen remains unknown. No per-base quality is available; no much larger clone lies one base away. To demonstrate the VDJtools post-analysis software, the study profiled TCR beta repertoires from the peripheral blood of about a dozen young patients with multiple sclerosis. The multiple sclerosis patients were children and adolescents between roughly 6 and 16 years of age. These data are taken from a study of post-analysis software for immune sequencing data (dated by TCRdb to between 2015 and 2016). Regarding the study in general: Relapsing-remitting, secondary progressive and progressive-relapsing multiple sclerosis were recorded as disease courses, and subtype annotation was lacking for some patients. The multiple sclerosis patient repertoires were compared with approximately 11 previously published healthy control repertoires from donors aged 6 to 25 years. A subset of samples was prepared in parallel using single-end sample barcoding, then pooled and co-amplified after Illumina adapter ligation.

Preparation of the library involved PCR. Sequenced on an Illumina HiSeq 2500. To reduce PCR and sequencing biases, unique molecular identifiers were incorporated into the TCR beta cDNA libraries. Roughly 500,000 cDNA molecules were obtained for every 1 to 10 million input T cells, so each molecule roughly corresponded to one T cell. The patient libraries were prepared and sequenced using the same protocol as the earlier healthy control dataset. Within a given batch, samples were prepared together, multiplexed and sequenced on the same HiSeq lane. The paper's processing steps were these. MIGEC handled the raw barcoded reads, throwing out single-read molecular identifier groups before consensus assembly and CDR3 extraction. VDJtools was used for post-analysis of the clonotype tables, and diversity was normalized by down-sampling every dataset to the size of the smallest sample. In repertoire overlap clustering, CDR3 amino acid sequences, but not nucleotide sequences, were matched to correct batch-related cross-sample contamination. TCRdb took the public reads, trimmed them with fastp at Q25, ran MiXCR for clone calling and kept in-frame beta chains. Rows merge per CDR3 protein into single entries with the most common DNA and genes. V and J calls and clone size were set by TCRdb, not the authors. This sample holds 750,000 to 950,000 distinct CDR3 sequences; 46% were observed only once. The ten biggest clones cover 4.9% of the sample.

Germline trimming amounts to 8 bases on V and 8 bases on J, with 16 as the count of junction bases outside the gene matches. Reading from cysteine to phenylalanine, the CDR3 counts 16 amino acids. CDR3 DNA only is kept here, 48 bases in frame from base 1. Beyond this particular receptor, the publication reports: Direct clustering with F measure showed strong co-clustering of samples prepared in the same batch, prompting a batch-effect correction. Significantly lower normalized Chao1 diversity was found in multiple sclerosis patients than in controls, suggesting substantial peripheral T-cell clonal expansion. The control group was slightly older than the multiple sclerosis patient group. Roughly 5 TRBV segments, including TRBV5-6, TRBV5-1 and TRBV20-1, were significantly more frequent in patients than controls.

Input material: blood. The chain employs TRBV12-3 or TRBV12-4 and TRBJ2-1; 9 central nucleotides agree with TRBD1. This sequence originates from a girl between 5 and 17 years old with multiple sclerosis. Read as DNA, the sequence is TGTGCCAGCGCTGATACCGGGACAGGGAAGATCGATGAGCAGTTCTTC. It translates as CASADTGTGKIDEQFF.